These 31 T cell receptor beta chains share one sample of origin, sequenced in a study of OX40 agonist ivuxolimab in advanced cancers. Clones were sequenced by immunoSEQ multiplex PCR, and TCRdb holds only the in-frame ones, with some missing. The repertoire holds approximately 160,000 clones, with roughly 94% as singletons. This specimen was CD4+ or CD8+ T cells sorted from blood, taken in a trial of the OX40 agonist ivuxolimab. The source of these receptors is an adult with an advanced solid tumor such as melanoma, head and neck, liver or kidney cancer.

This chain connects TRBV7-9 to TRBJ1-3, with a tentative D call TRBD1 (5 bases). The CDR3 has 16 residues. CDR1 and CDR2 from the germline V gene are SEHNR and FQNEAQ (reference sequence). V was shortened by 3 bases and J by 0 bases, with 12 bases between the two germline ends. Here the CDR3 reads CASSFGRAFSGNTIYF. In nucleotides, the CDR3 is TGTGCCAGCAGCTTCGGCAGGGCCTTCTCTGGAAACACCATATATTTT.

V gene TRBV7-2 combines with J gene TRBJ2-2; 9 nucleotides align to TRBD2. There are 16 residues in the CDR3. Germline values: CDR1 SGHTA, CDR2 FQGNSA. V dropped 1 base and J dropped 3; count of bases not matched to a gene: 3. CDR3 region: CASSLVGLAYTGELFF. The DNA for the CDR3 is TGTGCCAGCAGCTTAGTGGGACTAGCCTACACCGGGGAGCTGTTTTTT.

J is TRBJ1-1 and V is TRBV5-1; 7 bases map to TRBD1. CDR1 is SGHRS, CDR2 YFSETQ, per germline. The CDR3 contains 14 residues. Losses at the gene ends were 6 bases for V and 1 base for J; bases not matched to a gene: 6. CDR3 loop: CASNKTGENTEAFF. The CDR3 nucleotides are TGCGCCAGCAACAAAACAGGGGAGAACACTGAAGCTTTCTTT.

This clone was detected only once. V gene TRBV11-1 combines with J gene TRBJ2-3; TRBD1 is a possible D gene (6 bases). The germline CDR1 and CDR2 sequences are SGHAT and FQDESV (reference sequence). This CDR3 has 14 residues. V was pared by 0 bases and J by 3 bases, with 7 bases between. The CDR3 sequence is CASSLATGTDTQYF. The CDR3 DNA reads as TGTGCCAGCAGCTTAGCAACAGGGACAGATACGCAGTATTTT. The whole variable domain, filled in from reference TRBV11-1 and TRBJ2-3, reads EAEVAQSPRYKITEKSQAVAFWCDPISGHATLYWYRQILGQGPELLVQFQDESVVDDSQLPKDRFSAERLKGVDSTLKIQPAELGDSAMYLCASSLATGTDTQYFGPGTRLTVL.

V and J are TRBV27 and TRBJ2-7, with 9 positions matching TRBD2. This CDR3 has 15 residues. The V gene's germline CDR1 is MNHEY and CDR2 SMNVEV (reference sequence). Trimming removed 0 bases from V and 2 bases from J; junction bases left unmatched: 2. The CDR3 is CASSLSAGGAYEQYF. In DNA, the CDR3 is TGTGCCAGCAGTTTATCGGCGGGGGGGGCCTACGAGCAGTACTTC.

The chain couples TRBV28 to TRBJ1-2; 7 positions match TRBD1. CDR3 length equals 14 residues. CDR1 and CDR2 from the germline V gene are MDHEN and SYDVKM. The trim removed 5 bases at V and 3 bases at J, leaving 6 bases unmatched. CDR3 sequence reads: CASSKDRRHYGYTF. Written as DNA, the CDR3 is TGTGCCAGCAGTAAGGACAGGAGACACTATGGCTACACCTTC.

This sequence joins TRBV28 and TRBJ1-4, with D perhaps matching TRBD1 (5 bases). The CDR3 totals 15 residues. The V gene lost 3 bases and the J gene lost 6 bases, with 14 bases spanning the gap. From germline, CDR1 is MDHEN and CDR2 SYDVKM. As DNA, the CDR3 is TGTGCCAGCAGTTTTTTGGGACGGGGGGATGAAAAACTGTTTTTT. This encodes CASSFLGRGDEKLFF.

V and J are TRBV28 and TRBJ1-2, with D possibly being TRBD1 (6 bases). There are 14 residues in the CDR3. Trimming took off 7 bases at V and 4 bases at J, with 16 bases between the two ends. The germline gives CDR1 MDHEN, CDR2 SYDVKM. CDR3 sequence reads: CASNPLGRGYGYTF. The CDR3 bases are TGTGCCAGCAACCCGTTGGGCAGGGGCTATGGCTACACCTTC.

This clone was counted once. The chain is built from TRBV5-4 and TRBJ1-3; 8 bases are a match to TRBD1. The germline V gene encodes CDR1 SGHNT and CDR2 YYREEE (reference sequence). CDR3 length equals 14 residues. V shed 4 bases, J shed 4 bases, and the junction held 4 bases outside the gene matches. This CDR3 reads CASSKDRAGNTIYF. The CDR3 DNA is TGTGCCAGCAGCAAGGACAGGGCGGGAAACACCATATATTTT.

DNA for the CDR3: TGCGCCAGGACAGGGATTCCGAACACCGGGGAGCTGTTTTTT. Protein product: CARTGIPNTGELFF. V and J are TRBV5-1 and TRBJ2-2, with 7 bases identical to TRBD1. Per germline, CDR1 SGHRS and CDR2 YFSETQ. The CDR3 extends over 14 amino acids. The V gene end was trimmed by 8 bases and the J gene end by 0 bases; junction bases not matched to a gene: 4. Filled out from reference TRBV5-1 and TRBJ2-2, the complete variable domain reads KAGVTQTPRYLIKTRGQQVTLSCSPISGHRSVSWYQQTPGQGLQFLFEYFSETQRNKGNFPGRFSGRQFSNSRSEMNVSTLELGDSALYLCARTGIPNTGELFFGEGSRLTVL.

The rearrangement uses TRBV2 and TRBJ1-6, with D possibly being TRBD1 (5 bases). The germline gives CDR1 SNHLY, CDR2 FYNNEI. The CDR3 runs 15 residues. V was cut by 1 base and J by 1 base, with 5 bases left in between. This chain's CDR3 is CASSEEGSYNSPLHF. CDR3 DNA: TGTGCCAGCAGTGAAGAGGGGTCCTATAATTCACCCCTCCACTTT.

The chain is built from TRBV28 and TRBJ1-5; possible D gene TRBD1, 6 bases. CDR3 length: 15 residues. The germline V and J ends were trimmed by 6 bases and 0 bases, with 12 bases remaining between them. Germline CDR1 is MDHEN and CDR2 is SYDVKM. This chain's CDR3 is CASRPGHLSNQPQHF. Here the CDR3 DNA reads TGTGCCAGCAGACCGGGACACCTTAGCAATCAGCCCCAGCATTTT.

The chain uses TRBV5-1 and TRBJ1-1; TRBD1 is a possible D gene (5 bases). The CDR3 has 15 residues. V shed 2 bases and J shed 1 base, with 12 bases lying between them. The V gene's germline CDR1 is SGHRS and CDR2 YFSETQ. CDR3 residues: CASSFSTVSNTEAFF. CDR3 bases: TGCGCCAGCAGCTTTTCGACAGTTTCGAACACTGAAGCTTTCTTT.

This sequence joins TRBV4-3 and TRBJ2-1, with 7 bases aligning to TRBD2. V was clipped by 3 bases and J by 4 bases; unmatched bases: 0. The CDR3 length is 13 residues. Germline loops: CDR1 LGHNA, CDR2 YSLEER. CDR3 region: CASSQGGYNEQFF. The DNA of the CDR3 is TGCGCCAGCAGCCAGGGGGGGTACAATGAGCAGTTCTTC.

This clone has just a few counts. The chain joins TRBV15 to TRBJ2-1, with 9 bases lining up with TRBD2. Trimming at V came to 0 bases and at J to 8 bases, leaving 5 bases not matched to a gene. The length of the CDR3 is 15 residues. Germline V gives CDR1 LNHNV, CDR2 YYDKDF (reference sequence). The CDR3 DNA reads as TGTGCCACCAGCAGAGAGGCGGGGGGGAGTGATGAGCAGTTCTTC. The encoded protein is CATSREAGGSDEQFF.

The chain links TRBV6-5 to TRBJ2-3, with D uncertain. V was pared by 7 bases and J by 4 bases, with 12 bases between. CDR3 length equals 13 residues. Germline CDR1 MNHEY, CDR2 SVGAGI. The CDR3 here is CASTHLGSDTQYF. CDR3 nucleotides: TGTGCCAGCACCCACCTAGGGTCAGATACGCAGTATTTT.

The chain couples TRBV6-1 to TRBJ1-1, with 7 bases that match TRBD1. V dropped 7 bases and J dropped 4; count of bases not matched to a gene: 6. In germline, CDR1 is MNHNS, CDR2 SASEGT. The CDR3 consists of 13 residues. The CDR3 region has the DNA TGTGCCAGCACACAGGGGCTATCCACTGAAGCTTTCTTT. Translated: CASTQGLSTEAFF.

A single count supports this clone. Within the sample, other DNA sequences also encode this same CDR3. The gene calls are TRBV18 and TRBJ1-5; D uncertain. With 4 bases removed from V and 3 bases from J, the gap between germline ends came to 7 bases. Germline CDR1 and CDR2: KGHSH and LQKENI. This CDR3 is built from 13 residues. For the CDR3, the DNA is TGTGCCAGCTCACAGGGTTCCAATCAGCCCCAGCATTTT. This gives the protein CASSQGSNQPQHF.

This chain links TRBV7-9 with TRBJ1-2, with 8 nucleotides matching TRBD1. Germline CDR1 SEHNR, CDR2 FQNEAQ (reference sequence). The CDR3 is 14 amino acids. Trimming at V came to 4 bases and at J to 6 bases, leaving 7 bases not matched to a gene. CDR3 DNA: TGTGCCAGCAGCTCAGGACAGGGTAGGCATGGCTACACCTTC. Translated, it gives CASSSGQGRHGYTF.

The CDR3: CASSSGDYGYTF. CDR3 nucleotides: TGCGCCAGCAGCTCGGGTGACTATGGCTACACCTTC. This chain joins TRBV5-1 and TRBJ1-2; D is unresolved. The CDR3 spans 12 residues. Trimming shortened V by 3 bases and J by 3 bases, and 6 bases separated the two germline ends. The germline V gene encodes CDR1 SGHRS and CDR2 YFSETQ. The full variable domain, rest sourced from reference TRBV5-1 and TRBJ1-2, is KAGVTQTPRYLIKTRGQQVTLSCSPISGHRSVSWYQQTPGQGLQFLFEYFSETQRNKGNFPGRFSGRQFSNSRSEMNVSTLELGDSALYLCASSSGDYGYTFGSGTRLTVV.

The chain links TRBV10-1 to TRBJ2-1; D is possibly TRBD1 (6 bases). The CDR3 runs to 13 residues. V gave up 4 bases and J gave up 10 bases, with 14 bases separating them. Per germline, CDR1 WNHNN and CDR2 SYGVQD (reference sequence). The CDR3 bases are TGCGCCAGCAGTGGTGGTCTGGGGACAGAGCAGTTCTTC. Translation gives CASSGGLGTEQFF.

J is TRBJ2-1 and V is TRBV5-4, with TRBD2 as a possible D gene (5 bases). Between the trimmed V and J ends, which lost 10 bases and 6 bases, there was a span of 23 bases. The CDR3 contains 15 residues. CDR1 and CDR2 from the germline V gene are SGHNT and YYREEE (reference sequence). CDR3 nucleotides: TGTGCCGCCCACGACTTCCTCCCGGGGAGCAATGAGCAGTTCTTC. Its translation: CAAHDFLPGSNEQFF.

The chain employs TRBV9 and TRBJ2-1, with D possibly being TRBD2 (6 bases). Germline V gene data show CDR1 as SGDLS and CDR2 as YYNGEE. There are 13 residues in the CDR3. The V gene lost 1 base and the J gene lost 9 bases, with 11 bases spanning the gap. For the CDR3, the DNA is TGTGCCAGCAGCGTAAGCGGGTTATCTGAGCAGTTCTTC. Protein sequence: CASSVSGLSEQFF.

The V and J genes are TRBV19 and TRBJ1-2; D ambiguous. Germline loops: CDR1 LNHDA, CDR2 SQIVND (reference sequence). V was clipped by 4 bases and J by 2 bases, with 14 bases between them. CDR3 size: 15 residues. CDR3 sequence (DNA): TGTGCCAGTAGTAACCGACCGGCGGGGAACTATGGCTACACCTTC. Its protein product is CASSNRPAGNYGYTF.

This sequence joins TRBV5-5 and TRBJ2-7; no clear D. Germline V gene sequence: CDR1 SGHKS, CDR2 YYEKEE (reference sequence). V lost 5 bases, J lost 4 bases, and 13 bases lay in between. This CDR3 is built from 13 residues. The CDR3 loop reads CASRQDRVYEQYF. The DNA for the CDR3 is TGTGCCAGCAGGCAGGACCGAGTATACGAGCAGTACTTC.

CDR3 nucleotides: TGTGCCAGCAGTTTATTATCTCCCCTCCAGACTGAAGCTTTCTTT. It translates to CASSLLSPLQTEAFF. The gene calls are TRBV28 and TRBJ1-1; D gene uncertain. Trimming stripped 1 base from V and 5 bases from J, with 14 bases between. CDR3 size: 15 residues. Germline CDR1 MDHEN, CDR2 SYDVKM.

This clone came up once. V usage is TRBV5-1 and J usage is TRBJ1-1, with 9 bases that match TRBD1. The CDR3 sequence is 18 residues long. V was pared by 0 bases and J by 4 bases, with 13 bases of the junction left unmatched. Germline values: CDR1 SGHRS, CDR2 YFSETQ. This CDR3 is CASSLGYGTGTKGTEAFF. In nucleotides, the CDR3 is TGCGCCAGCAGCTTGGGTTACGGGACAGGGACTAAGGGCACTGAAGCTTTCTTT.

The genes are TRBV2 and TRBJ1-1, with TRBD1 matching over 8 bases. Losses at the gene ends were 4 bases for V and 5 bases for J; bases not matched to a gene: 6. The V gene's germline CDR1 is SNHLY and CDR2 FYNNEI. CDR3 length equals 14 residues. The CDR3 DNA sequence: TGTGCCAGCAGTGCCCAGACAGGGGTGACTGAAGCTTTCTTT. Protein: CASSAQTGVTEAFF. The whole variable domain, filled in from reference TRBV2 and TRBJ1-1, reads EPEVTQTPSHQVTQMGQEVILRCVPISNHLYFYWYRQILGQKVEFLVSFYNNEISEKSEIFDDQFSVERPDGSNFTLKIRSTKLEDSAMYFCASSAQTGVTEAFFGQGTRLTVV.

The gene calls are TRBV9 and TRBJ1-3, with D possibly TRBD1 on 6 matching bases. Trimming cost V 4 bases and J 2 bases, with 16 bases left between them. The CDR3 covers 16 residues. The V gene's germline CDR1 is SGDLS and CDR2 YYNGEE. The chain's CDR3 is CASSPHRVGTGNTIYF. The CDR3 DNA reads TGTGCCAGCAGCCCACACAGGGTTGGGACTGGAAACACCATATATTTT.

This clone occurred once. J is TRBJ1-1 and V is TRBV29-1, with no clear D. The germline V gene has CDR1 SQVTM and CDR2 ANQGSEA. V lost 7 bases and J 5 bases, leaving 11 bases between the germline ends. This CDR3 comprises 11 residues. The CDR3 is CSAEAGTEAFF. In DNA form, the CDR3 reads TGCAGCGCCGAGGCGGGTACTGAAGCTTTCTTT.

This clone was detected only once. The chain joins TRBV6-5 to TRBJ2-7; D assignment may be TRBD1 or TRBD2 (5 bases each). The germline gives CDR1 MNHEY, CDR2 SVGAGI. The CDR3 covers 14 residues. The V and J ends lost 4 bases and 6 bases respectively, with 16 bases between them. CDR3 residues: CASSFTPLGVEQYF. Written as DNA, the CDR3 is TGTGCCAGCAGTTTCACCCCTTTGGGGGTCGAGCAGTACTTC.